The entry below gives a single TCR beta chain sequence along with its context. Its antigen is currently unknown. The data derive from a study of cytomegalovirus exposure and HLA in healthy donors. Overall study context: One earlier analysis, a look at 180 million or so T cells, found roughly 120 million unique TCR beta sequences. Overall study results and limits: Associated with HLA alleles at 0.05 false discovery rate in a later analysis were 16,951 TCR beta sequences.

PCR involved 60 Vbeta and 13 Jbeta primers. Repertoires were generated with immunoSEQ multiplex PCR, while TCRdb's copy carries only in-frame clones and drops some. The table includes about 80,000 clones, about 71% detected once. Donors had nominal health at sampling but likely had unrecorded immune exposures. The sample consisted of PBMCs. The TCR comes from a woman aged 40 to 50 in good health and CMV-seronegative.

In DNA form, the CDR3 reads TGCGCCAGCAGCTGGGACACGATGAACACCGGGGAGCTGTTTTTT. It yields the protein CASSWDTMNTGELFF. The chain carries TRBV5-1 and TRBJ2-2; possible D gene TRBD1, 6 bases. The CDR3 spans 15 residues. Germline-derived CDR1 and CDR2 are SGHRS and YFSETQ. V gave up 3 bases and J gave up 1 base, with 10 bases separating them.